A selection of T cell receptor beta chains follows, all from one sample in a study of shared clonotypes between healthy human individuals. Only in-frame clones appear in the TCRdb table, and some are missing; sequencing was by immunoSEQ multiplex PCR. The repertoire has roughly 380,000 clones, approximately 97% of them found once; the top ten carry approximately 0.32%. The sequencing input was memory CD8+ T cells sorted from blood. The source of these receptors is a man aged 25-45 years in good health. CDR3s include the opening cysteine and the closing phenylalanine or tryptophan. The D gene is left open where the match is weak. Only part of the rows carry a size: once, few, many, or a class if the clone is expanded.

CDR3 DNA: TGTGCCAGCAGAACGGGACGGCACTATGGCTACACCTTC
CDR3 protein: CASRTGRHYGYTF
clone size: -
D gene: -
J gene: TRBJ1-2
V gene: TRBV11-2

CDR3 DNA: TGTGCCAGCAAGGTCTTCACCTACGAGCAGTACTTC
CDR3 protein: CASKVFTYEQYF
clone size: -
D gene: -
J gene: TRBJ2-7
V gene: TRBV2

CDR3 DNA: TGTGCCAGCAGTGATTACCCGGGACTAGCGGAGAGGCCCCAAGAGACCCAGTACTTC
CDR3 protein: CASSDYPGLAERPQETQYF
clone size: once
D gene: TRBD2
J gene: TRBJ2-5
V gene: TRBV6-1

CDR3 DNA: TGTGCCTGGAGTGTTAGGCCTAGCAATCAGCCCCAGCATTTT
CDR3 protein: CAWSVRPSNQPQHF
clone size: -
D gene: -
J gene: TRBJ1-5
V gene: TRBV30

CDR3 DNA: TGTGCCAGTAGTCCTGTTCGGGGTTATAGCAATCAGCCCCAGCATTTT
CDR3 protein: CASSPVRGYSNQPQHF
clone size: once
D gene: -
J gene: TRBJ1-5
V gene: TRBV19

CDR3 DNA: TGTGCCAGCAGCGTCCGGGGACTAGCGGGAGTAAGGGGCAATGAGCAGTTCTTC
CDR3 protein: CASSVRGLAGVRGNEQFF
clone size: -
D gene: TRBD2
J gene: TRBJ2-1
V gene: TRBV9

CDR3 DNA: TGTGCCAGCAGCCCCCAAACTAGCACAGATACGCAGTATTTT
CDR3 protein: CASSPQTSTDTQYF
clone size: -
D gene: -
J gene: TRBJ2-3
V gene: TRBV7-2

CDR3 DNA: TGTGCCTGGAGTGGAAGGGGCGTCGAAGCTTTCTTT
CDR3 protein: CAWSGRGVEAFF
clone size: -
D gene: -
J gene: TRBJ1-1
V gene: TRBV30

CDR3 DNA: TGTGCCAGCATATCCACCAGGGTTGGCGAAAAACTGTTTTTT
CDR3 protein: CASISTRVGEKLFF
clone size: -
D gene: -
J gene: TRBJ1-4
V gene: TRBV6-6

CDR3 DNA: TGCGCCAGCAGCACTGGGGACAGGATTGAGCAGTTCTTC
CDR3 protein: CASSTGDRIEQFF
clone size: -
D gene: TRBD1
J gene: TRBJ2-1
V gene: TRBV5-1

CDR3 DNA: TGTGCCAGCAGCCAAGATCGGCTAGCGGCCTACGAGCAGTACTTC
CDR3 protein: CASSQDRLAAYEQYF
clone size: once
D gene: TRBD2
J gene: TRBJ2-7
V gene: TRBV4-2

CDR3 DNA: TGTGCCAGCAGCCGCGCTTATGTCCCTAGGAGCACAGATACGCAGTATTTT
CDR3 protein: CASSRAYVPRSTDTQYF
clone size: -
D gene: -
J gene: TRBJ2-3
V gene: TRBV7-8

CDR3 DNA: TGTGCCTGGAGCAGAAGGGGCTATAGCAATCAGCCCCAGCATTTT
CDR3 protein: CAWSRRGYSNQPQHF
clone size: -
D gene: -
J gene: TRBJ1-5
V gene: TRBV30

CDR3 DNA: TGTGCCAAGACGATTTTTCAGCCCCAGCATTTT
CDR3 protein: CAKTIFQPQHF
clone size: -
D gene: -
J gene: TRBJ1-5
V gene: TRBV7-9

CDR3 DNA: TGTGCCAGCAGCTTGGGACTAGCGGGCTCCTACAATGAGCAGTTCTTC
CDR3 protein: CASSLGLAGSYNEQFF
clone size: -
D gene: TRBD2
J gene: TRBJ2-1
V gene: TRBV5-6

CDR3 DNA: TGTGCCAGCGCACTAGCCGGGCCTTACAGCGATGAGCAGTTCTTC
CDR3 protein: CASALAGPYSDEQFF
clone size: -
D gene: -
J gene: TRBJ2-1
V gene: TRBV19

CDR3 DNA: TGTGCCATACAGGACTCCTATAATTCACCCCTCCACTTT
CDR3 protein: CAIQDSYNSPLHF
clone size: -
D gene: -
J gene: TRBJ1-6
V gene: TRBV10-3

CDR3 DNA: TGTGCCAGCAGTTTTCCTACTATACACAGGGGCGGAGGGACCCAGTACTTC
CDR3 protein: CASSFPTIHRGGGTQYF
clone size: -
D gene: TRBD1
J gene: TRBJ2-5
V gene: TRBV28

CDR3 DNA: TGCAGCGTTGCCTCAAACACTGAAGCTTTCTTT
CDR3 protein: CSVASNTEAFF
clone size: -
D gene: -
J gene: TRBJ1-1
V gene: TRBV29-1

CDR3 DNA: TGTGCCTGGGCCAGTGATATCAATCAGCCCCAGCATTTT
CDR3 protein: CAWASDINQPQHF
clone size: -
D gene: -
J gene: TRBJ1-5
V gene: TRBV30

CDR3 DNA: TGTGCCAGTAGTATCAGGGGGCGCAGTGAAAAACTGTTTTTT
CDR3 protein: CASSIRGRSEKLFF
clone size: -
D gene: TRBD1
J gene: TRBJ1-4
V gene: TRBV19

CDR3 DNA: TGCGCCAGCAGCTTCGGCGGGCCCTTAGATACGCAGTATTTT
CDR3 protein: CASSFGGPLDTQYF
clone size: once
D gene: -
J gene: TRBJ2-3
V gene: TRBV5-1

CDR3 DNA: TGTGCCAGCAGCGCAATTCTAGCGGGAGGATCCTACGAGCAGTACTTC
CDR3 protein: CASSAILAGGSYEQYF
clone size: -
D gene: TRBD2
J gene: TRBJ2-7
V gene: TRBV25-1

CDR3 DNA: TGTGCCACCAGCGTGCGGACCGGGCGAAGTGAAGCTTTCTTT
CDR3 protein: CATSVRTGRSEAFF
clone size: -
D gene: -
J gene: TRBJ1-1
V gene: TRBV15

CDR3 DNA: TGTGCCAGCAGCTCACCCGGTCGTTCTACTGAAGCTTTCTTT
CDR3 protein: CASSSPGRSTEAFF
clone size: -
D gene: -
J gene: TRBJ1-1
V gene: TRBV7-9

CDR3 DNA: TGTGCCAGCAGTCTAAGGCCCCCCCTACAGGGTAATGGCTACACCTTC
CDR3 protein: CASSLRPPLQGNGYTF
clone size: -
D gene: -
J gene: TRBJ1-2
V gene: TRBV27

CDR3 DNA: TGTGCCAGCAGCTTCGGGAGGGACAGGGGCGCCGGGGAGCTGTTTTTT
CDR3 protein: CASSFGRDRGAGELFF
clone size: -
D gene: TRBD1
J gene: TRBJ2-2
V gene: TRBV2

CDR3 DNA: TGTGCCAGCAGTGAAGCGCAGGATTACAATGAGCAGTTCTTC
CDR3 protein: CASSEAQDYNEQFF
clone size: -
D gene: -
J gene: TRBJ2-1
V gene: TRBV2

CDR3 DNA: TGTGCCAGCAGCTTGGCTGGAGAAGCGGGAGGGTACAATGAGCAGTTCTTC
CDR3 protein: CASSLAGEAGGYNEQFF
clone size: -
D gene: TRBD2
J gene: TRBJ2-1
V gene: TRBV5-4

CDR3 DNA: TGTGCCAGCAGCCAAGATAGCGGACAGGGCTTATACGAGCAGTACTTC
CDR3 protein: CASSQDSGQGLYEQYF
clone size: once
D gene: TRBD1
J gene: TRBJ2-7
V gene: TRBV4-2

CDR3 DNA: TGTGCCAGCAGACCGACTAGCGGTACCTACGAGCAGTACTTC
CDR3 protein: CASRPTSGTYEQYF
clone size: -
D gene: TRBD2
J gene: TRBJ2-7
V gene: TRBV11-2

CDR3 DNA: TGTGCCAGCAGTTCCCTCTCGGGACAGAGGACCGTGGCCTACACCTTC
CDR3 protein: CASSSLSGQRTVAYTF
clone size: -
D gene: TRBD1
J gene: TRBJ1-2
V gene: TRBV27

CDR3 DNA: TGTGCCAGCAGCTTATGGGCAGCAGCTAACTATGGCTACACCTTC
CDR3 protein: CASSLWAAANYGYTF
clone size: -
D gene: -
J gene: TRBJ1-2
V gene: TRBV7-2

CDR3 DNA: TGTGCCACCAGCAGAGATTACAGCTACGAGCAGTACTTC
CDR3 protein: CATSRDYSYEQYF
clone size: -
D gene: -
J gene: TRBJ2-7
V gene: TRBV15

CDR3 DNA: TGTGCCAGCAGCCAAGAGGGAAGAAACACCATATATTTT
CDR3 protein: CASSQEGRNTIYF
clone size: -
D gene: -
J gene: TRBJ1-3
V gene: TRBV14

CDR3 DNA: TGTGCCACCAGCAGAGACCCTGACAGGACTGGAAACACCATATATTTT
CDR3 protein: CATSRDPDRTGNTIYF
clone size: once
D gene: -
J gene: TRBJ1-3
V gene: TRBV15

CDR3 DNA: TGTGCCAGCAGTTCCCCACTATGGCGGGAGGGCAGGGAGCTGTTTTTT
CDR3 protein: CASSSPLWREGRELFF
clone size: once
D gene: TRBD2
J gene: TRBJ2-2
V gene: TRBV28

CDR3 DNA: TGTGCCAGCAGTTACTCCCTCCCTAGCACAGATACGCAGTATTTT
CDR3 protein: CASSYSLPSTDTQYF
clone size: -
D gene: -
J gene: TRBJ2-3
V gene: TRBV6-5

CDR3 DNA: TGTGCCAGCAGTGAGGGTCCAGACCCCGTCGGGCGCGAGCAGTACTTC
CDR3 protein: CASSEGPDPVGREQYF
clone size: once
D gene: -
J gene: TRBJ2-7
V gene: TRBV6-1

CDR3 DNA: TGCGCCAGCAGGCGGGACTCCCTCACAGATACGCAGTATTTT
CDR3 protein: CASRRDSLTDTQYF
clone size: -
D gene: -
J gene: TRBJ2-3
V gene: TRBV5-1

CDR3 DNA: TGTGCCACCAGCAGAGCGGGTCAGCCCCAGCATTTT
CDR3 protein: CATSRAGQPQHF
clone size: -
D gene: -
J gene: TRBJ1-5
V gene: TRBV15

CDR3 DNA: TGTGCCAGCTCCCCGGCTTCGAACTATGGCTACACCTTC
CDR3 protein: CASSPASNYGYTF
clone size: few
D gene: -
J gene: TRBJ1-2
V gene: TRBV18

CDR3 DNA: TGTGCCAGCAGTTCCGGGACTAGCGGGCTCTGGCTGTTTTTT
CDR3 protein: CASSSGTSGLWLFF
clone size: once
D gene: TRBD2
J gene: TRBJ2-2
V gene: TRBV6-6